What follows are 29 T cell receptor beta chains derived from one specimen sequenced in a study of T cell changes during pregnancy in multiple sclerosis. Only in-frame clones appear in the TCRdb table, and some are missing; sequencing was by immunoSEQ multiplex PCR. The sample shows some 77,000 clones, approximately 94% of them seen only once. The specimen was peripheral blood, collected in the second trimester of pregnancy. The receptors derive from a female donor in good health, enrolled as a control in a pregnancy study.

The chain has TRBV5-1 and TRBJ1-1, with 7 bases fitting TRBD1. The CDR3 contains 14 residues. The V gene's germline CDR1 is SGHRS and CDR2 YFSETQ. The J segment lost 0 bases and the V segment lost 3 bases, leaving 2 bases of the junction unmatched. DNA of the CDR3: TGCGCCAGCAGCTCGACAGGGATGAACACTGAAGCTTTCTTT. As protein: CASSSTGMNTEAFF.

The gene calls are TRBV2 and TRBJ2-1; D uncertain. Between the trimmed V and J ends, which lost 7 bases and 6 bases, there was a span of 16 bases. This CDR3 is built from 14 residues. Germline CDR1 reads SNHLY; CDR2 reads FYNNEI. CDR3 nucleotide sequence: TGTGCCAGCATCCTGAGTGTCTCCGTCAATGAGCAGTTCTTC. Its protein product is CASILSVSVNEQFF.

This clone occurred a few times. An end of the junction does not agree with germline; a read error may underlie this. The chain is built from TRBV30 and TRBJ1-1; D gene uncertain. Germline CDR1 and CDR2: GTSNPN and SVGIG (reference sequence). This CDR3 has 13 residues. The CDR3 here is CAWSVNENAEAFF. The CDR3 nucleotides read TGTGCCTGGAGTGTTAATGAGAACGCTGAAGCTTTCTTT.

This rearrangement joins TRBV5-1 to TRBJ1-1; 8 positions agree with TRBD1. V dropped 1 base and J dropped 6; count of bases not matched to a gene: 5. The V gene's germline CDR1 is SGHRS and CDR2 YFSETQ. CDR3 length equals 14 residues. The CDR3 here is CASSLSGGEAEAFF. The CDR3 DNA is TGCGCCAGCAGCTTGTCAGGGGGCGAAGCTGAAGCTTTCTTT.

The chain has TRBV27 and TRBJ2-1, with D possibly TRBD1 on 5 matching bases. CDR1 and CDR2 from the germline V gene are MNHEY and SMNVEV (reference sequence). V was cut by 6 bases and J by 6 bases, with 21 bases left in between. This CDR3 contains 16 residues. DNA for the CDR3: TGTGCCAGCAGCCAGCCTGACAGTCTCCTAGTCAATGAGCAGTTCTTC. It codes for CASSQPDSLLVNEQFF.

The chain couples TRBV5-4 to TRBJ1-2, with 7 bases that match TRBD1. CDR1 SGHNT and CDR2 YYREEE come from the germline V gene (reference sequence). The V gene end was trimmed by 1 base and the J gene end by 4 bases; junction bases not matched to a gene: 16. This CDR3 contains 18 residues. The CDR3 loop reads CASSLTRGVLSLFYGYTF. CDR3 nucleotides: TGTGCCAGCAGCTTGACCAGGGGGGTACTTTCTCTTTTCTATGGCTACACCTTC. The full variable domain, completed using reference TRBV5-4 and TRBJ1-2, is ETGVTQSPTHLIKTRGQQVTLRCSSQSGHNTVSWYQQALGQGPQFIFQYYREEENGRGNFPPRFSGLQFPNYSSELNVNALELDDSALYLCASSLTRGVLSLFYGYTFGSGTRLTVV.

V gene TRBV18 combines with J gene TRBJ2-5; 9 positions match TRBD2. CDR1 is KGHSH, CDR2 LQKENI, per germline. CDR3 length: 15 amino acids. J lost 2 bases, V lost 2 bases, and 3 bases had no gene match. The CDR3 loop is CASSPLAGGQETQYF. CDR3 coding DNA: TGTGCCAGCTCACCATTGGCGGGGGGGCAAGAGACCCAGTACTTC.

This chain joins TRBV6-5 and TRBJ1-1; D call uncertain. The V end was cut by 0 bases, the J end by 5 bases, with 10 bases between. Per the germline V gene, CDR1 is MNHEY and CDR2 is SVGAGI. This CDR3 has 14 amino acids. CDR3 region: CASSYSTQITEAFF. CDR3 nucleotides: TGTGCCAGCAGTTACTCGACACAGATAACTGAAGCTTTCTTT.

The J gene is TRBJ1-6, the V gene TRBV10-3; TRBD1 matches 11 bases. Germline V gene lookup returns CDR1 ENHRY and CDR2 SYGVKD. J was trimmed by 5 bases and V by 1 base; bases with no gene match: 7. The CDR3 extends over 18 amino acids. The CDR3 loop is CAISEWTGGASDNSPLHF. CDR3 nucleotides: TGTGCCATCAGTGAGTGGACAGGGGGCGCTTCGGATAATTCACCCCTCCACTTT.

The chain carries TRBV9 and TRBJ1-1, with a tentative D call TRBD1 (5 bases). The CDR3 totals 14 residues. The V gene's germline CDR1 is SGDLS and CDR2 YYNGEE. V lost 4 bases to trimming and J lost 4 bases, with 14 bases between them. This CDR3 is CASSPHLGGTEAFF. The CDR3 DNA reads as TGTGCCAGCAGCCCCCACTTGGGGGGCACTGAAGCTTTCTTT.

The chain links TRBV18 to TRBJ1-6, with no clear D. V was pared by 6 bases and J by 8 bases, with 17 bases between. The CDR3 is made up of 15 amino acids. CDR1 and CDR2 from the germline V gene are KGHSH and LQKENI. The CDR3 sequence is CASSRTDEGDSPLHF. The CDR3 nucleotides read TGTGCCAGCTCCCGGACGGACGAGGGAGATTCACCCCTCCACTTT.

The J gene is TRBJ2-7, the V gene TRBV5-1; TRBD1 agrees at 9 bases. The CDR3 has 15 residues. J was trimmed by 5 bases and V by 4 bases; bases with no gene match: 10. The germline gives CDR1 SGHRS, CDR2 YFSETQ. The CDR3 DNA sequence: TGCGCCAGCAGCCTTTCCGGGACAGGGTCCCACGAGCAGTACTTC. This sequence encodes CASSLSGTGSHEQYF.

The chain uses TRBV4-2 and TRBJ1-6, with TRBD1 matching 9 bases. Germline CDR1 reads LGHNA; CDR2 reads YNFKEQ. V lost 1 base to trimming and J lost 7 bases; unmatched junction nucleotides: 11. The CDR3 has 18 residues. This chain's CDR3 is CASSQGETGGFRNSPLHF. For the CDR3, the DNA is TGTGCCAGCAGCCAAGGAGAGACAGGGGGTTTTCGAAATTCACCCCTCCACTTT.

CDR3 sequence reads: CASSQWGLAGDNEQFF. CDR3 in DNA: TGTGCCAGCAGCCAATGGGGACTAGCGGGGGACAATGAGCAGTTCTTC. The V and J genes are TRBV7-6 and TRBJ2-1, with 14 bases lining up with TRBD2. CDR1 is SGHVS, CDR2 FNYEAQ, per germline. This CDR3 comprises 16 residues. The V segment lost 5 bases and the J segment 5 bases; nucleotides outside the gene matches: 5. The full variable domain, completed using reference TRBV7-6 and TRBJ2-1, is GAGVSQSPRYKVTKRGQDVALRCDPISGHVSLYWYRQALGQGPEFLTYFNYEAQQDKSGLPNDRFSAERPEGSISTLTIQRTEQRDSAMYRCASSQWGLAGDNEQFFGPGTRLTVL.

CDR3: CASSQDRQGVAKNIQYF. In DNA, the CDR3 is TGTGCCAGCAGCCAAGATCGCCAGGGGGTAGCCAAAAACATTCAGTACTTC. This chain joins TRBV4-2 and TRBJ2-4; 7 bases match TRBD1. The CDR3 is made up of 17 amino acids. Germline V lookup: CDR1 LGHNA, CDR2 YNFKEQ. Trimming took 0 bases from V and 0 from J; bases not matched to a gene: 5.

V usage is TRBV6-6 and J usage is TRBJ1-1, with D possibly matching TRBD1 (5 bases). The CDR3 is 15 amino acids. V shed 7 bases and J shed 1 base, with 16 bases lying between them. Germline assignment: CDR1 MNHNY and CDR2 SVGAGI (reference sequence). The CDR3 here is CASKQELMGNTEAFF. The DNA for the CDR3 is TGTGCCAGCAAACAGGAACTCATGGGGAACACTGAAGCTTTCTTT.

This clone was observed a handful of times. The chain has TRBV7-9 and TRBJ1-2, with 10 bases that match TRBD1. The CDR3 totals 14 residues. The germline V gene encodes CDR1 SEHNR and CDR2 FQNEAQ (reference sequence). Trimming removed 5 bases from V and 6 bases from J; junction bases left unmatched: 6. Written as DNA, the CDR3 is TGTGCCAGCAGCCCGACAGGGGGCCGGGATGGCTACACCTTC. Residues: CASSPTGGRDGYTF.

The chain combines TRBV18 with TRBJ2-2, with 7 bases fitting TRBD2. Germline loops: CDR1 KGHSH, CDR2 LQKENI. This CDR3 spans 14 amino acids. With V trimmed by 4 bases and J by 8 bases, 7 bases remained unmatched. This CDR3 reads CASSLTSWTGELFF. The CDR3 bases are TGTGCCAGCTCACTGACTAGCTGGACGGGGGAGCTGTTTTTT. The variable domain in full, completed from reference TRBV18 and TRBJ2-2, reads NAGVMQNPRHLVRRRGQEARLRCSPMKGHSHVYWYRQLPEEGLKFMVYLQKENIIDESGMPKERFSAEFPKEGPSILRIQQVVRGDSAAYFCASSLTSWTGELFFGEGSRLTVL.

This chain uses TRBV13 with TRBJ1-3; D is undetermined. This CDR3 spans 14 amino acids. Germline assignment: CDR1 PRHDT and CDR2 FYEKMQ (reference sequence). The V and J ends lost 6 bases and 0 bases respectively, with 9 bases between them. CDR3 region: CASRRVSSGNTIYF. The CDR3 coding sequence is TGTGCCAGCAGGAGGGTCAGCTCTGGAAACACCATATATTTT.

This chain connects TRBV18 to TRBJ2-1, with 7 bases matching TRBD2. Germline CDR1 and CDR2: KGHSH and LQKENI. After removal of 6 bases from V and 7 bases from J, the junction contained 9 bases not matched to a gene. This CDR3 region has 14 residues. The CDR3 coding sequence is TGTGCCAGCTCGTCCGGGACTATGACTAATGAGCAGTTCTTC. Translation: CASSSGTMTNEQFF.

The J gene is TRBJ1-6, the V gene TRBV6-1; D uncertain. The CDR3 is 15 amino acids. Germline V lookup: CDR1 MNHNS, CDR2 SASEGT. Trimming took 7 bases from V and 5 from J, leaving 15 bases between them. The CDR3 nucleotides are TGTGCCAGCATTTGGCTTGCGACTAATAATTCACCCCTCCACTTT. This translates into CASIWLATNNSPLHF.

The chain uses TRBV15 and TRBJ2-3; 8 positions match TRBD2. This CDR3 is 16 amino acids long. The J segment lost 3 bases and the V segment lost 2 bases, leaving 7 bases of the junction unmatched. Germline V gives CDR1 LNHNV, CDR2 YYDKDF (reference sequence). The CDR3 DNA is TGTGCCACCAGCAGATCAGGACTAGCTATTACAGATACGCAGTATTTT. It translates to CATSRSGLAITDTQYF.

V is TRBV7-2 and J is TRBJ1-1, with 8 positions matching TRBD1. Germline assignment: CDR1 SGHTA and CDR2 FQGNSA. Trimming at V came to 0 bases and at J to 4 bases, leaving 13 bases not matched to a gene. The length of the CDR3 is 18 residues. CDR3 protein: CASSLAGRGQTVSTEAFF. The CDR3 DNA is TGTGCCAGCAGCTTAGCGGGCAGGGGGCAGACCGTTTCCACTGAAGCTTTCTTT.

V is TRBV6-5 and J is TRBJ1-1; a possible D gene is TRBD1 (5 bases). This CDR3 is 13 amino acids long. Trimming shortened V by 2 bases and J by 1 base, and 5 bases separated the two germline ends. Germline CDR1 reads MNHEY; CDR2 reads SVGAGI. CDR3 residues: CASSYDRNTEAFF. The CDR3 DNA is TGTGCCAGCAGTTACGACAGGAACACTGAAGCTTTCTTT.

The chain joins TRBV7-9 to TRBJ1-6, with TRBD1 identical over 7 bases. The CDR3 contains 14 residues. Germline assignment: CDR1 SEHNR and CDR2 FQNEAQ (reference sequence). V lost 6 bases and J lost 5; bases outside the gene matches: 4. The CDR3, as DNA: TGTGCCAGCAGGCAGACAGGGAATAATTCACCCCTCCACTTT. Protein sequence: CASRQTGNNSPLHF.

The chain links TRBV5-5 to TRBJ1-5, with a possible D match to TRBD1 (6 bases). Germline V gene data show CDR1 as SGHKS and CDR2 as YYEKEE (reference sequence). V was pared by 0 bases and J by 5 bases, with 9 bases between. CDR3 size: 14 residues. As DNA, the CDR3 is TGTGCCAGCAGCTTGGCGGGGGGGCATCAGCCCCAGCATTTT. It yields the protein CASSLAGGHQPQHF. Complete variable domain (other parts from reference TRBV5-5 and TRBJ1-5): DAGVTQSPTHLIKTRGQQVTLRCSPISGHKSVSWYQQVLGQGPQFIFQYYEKEERGRGNFPDRFSARQFPNYSSELNVNALLLGDSALYLCASSLAGGHQPQHFGDGTRLSIL.

This sequence joins TRBV6-5 and TRBJ1-5, with D hard to call. Germline V lookup: CDR1 MNHEY, CDR2 SVGAGI. The V gene lost 0 bases and the J gene lost 2 bases, with 8 bases spanning the gap. This CDR3 contains 15 residues. The CDR3 DNA reads TGTGCCAGCAGTTACTCGTTCCTTGGCAATCAGCCCCAGCATTTT. Translation gives CASSYSFLGNQPQHF.

This clone occurred once. The chain has TRBV7-8 and TRBJ1-3, with a tentative D call TRBD1 (5 bases). The V and J ends lost 8 bases and 0 bases respectively, with 14 bases between them. The germline gives CDR1 SGHVS, CDR2 FQNEAQ. CDR3 length: 15 amino acids. This CDR3 is CASAQGGGSGNTIYF. The DNA for the CDR3 is TGTGCCAGCGCCCAGGGCGGGGGCTCTGGAAACACCATATATTTT.

CDR3 region: CASSLVGAGANVLTF. The DNA for the CDR3 is TGTGCCAGCAGCTTAGTAGGGGCCGGGGCCAACGTCCTGACTTTC. The rearrangement links TRBV7-2 to TRBJ2-6; possibly TRBD1 for D (5 bases). V was cut by 1 base and J by 4 bases, with 8 bases left in between. CDR3 length: 15 residues. Per the germline V gene, CDR1 is SGHTA and CDR2 is FQGNSA.